Presented here are 24 T cell receptor beta chains from one specimen sequenced in a study of cytomegalovirus exposure and HLA in healthy donors. PCR used 60 Vbeta primers and 13 Jbeta primers. The method was immunoSEQ multiplex PCR; TCRdb's version includes in-frame clones alone and lacks a portion of them. The sample shows over 150,000 clones, 60% to 80% of them seen only once. Sequenced sample: PBMCs. The receptors stem from a man younger than 30 in good health and CMV-seropositive.

J is TRBJ1-6 and V is TRBV7-9, with D possibly being TRBD1 (5 bases). V shed 1 base and J shed 1 base, with 5 bases lying between them. CDR3 length: 15 residues. Per germline, CDR1 SEHNR and CDR2 FQNEAQ (reference sequence). This CDR3 is CASSLEGSYNSPLHF. The CDR3 DNA sequence: TGTGCCAGCAGCTTAGAGGGGTCCTATAATTCACCCCTCCACTTT.

The gene calls are TRBV19 and TRBJ2-2, with 7 nucleotides matching TRBD1. The V gene end was trimmed by 0 bases and the J gene end by 6 bases; junction bases not matched to a gene: 4. Germline V gives CDR1 LNHDA, CDR2 SQIVND (reference sequence). The CDR3 consists of 15 residues. CDR3 sequence (DNA): TGTGCCAGTAGTATAGACAGGGGGTTCTCCGGGGAGCTGTTTTTT. This encodes CASSIDRGFSGELFF.

The J gene is TRBJ2-1, the V gene TRBV27; the D gene is possibly TRBD2 (6 bases). Germline CDR1 MNHEY, CDR2 SMNVEV (reference sequence). The CDR3 totals 15 residues. V dropped 4 bases and J dropped 7 bases, with 17 bases sitting between them. The CDR3 DNA is TGTGCCAGCAGTTCCAAGGGACTCACGGGGAATGAGCAGTTCTTC. Its protein is CASSSKGLTGNEQFF.

The CDR3 coding sequence is TGTGCCACCACCCTTGACAGGGGCCTCCCCAATGAGCAGTTCTTC. This encodes CATTLDRGLPNEQFF. The V call is TRBV15, the J call TRBJ2-1, with TRBD1 matching over 8 bases. Germline-derived CDR1 and CDR2 are LNHNV and YYDKDF (reference sequence). The CDR3 runs 15 residues. With 7 bases clipped from V and 6 bases from J, the junction kept 11 bases outside the gene matches.

The chain recombines TRBV30 with TRBJ1-2, with a possible D match to TRBD1 (5 bases). The CDR3 is made up of 15 amino acids. Trimming stripped 2 bases from V and 8 bases from J, with 21 bases between. Germline V gene sequence: CDR1 GTSNPN, CDR2 SVGIG (reference sequence). CDR3 protein: CAWSPGPRQRAGYTF. As DNA, the CDR3 is TGTGCCTGGAGTCCAGGGCCACGACAACGAGCAGGCTACACCTTC.

This clone was found a few times. CDR3 sequence reads: CASSLVSGGDSGANVLTF. Written as DNA, the CDR3 is TGTGCCAGCAGCTTAGTGTCGGGAGGAGACTCTGGGGCCAACGTCCTGACTTTC. The V call is TRBV13, the J call TRBJ2-6; 7 nucleotides agree with TRBD2. CDR3 length: 18 residues. J gave up 0 bases and V 1 base, and 6 bases lay outside the gene matches. The germline gives CDR1 PRHDT, CDR2 FYEKMQ (reference sequence).

There are a few counts of this clone. This chain connects TRBV5-1 to TRBJ2-2; the match to TRBD1 covers 11 bases. V dropped 2 bases and J dropped 7; count of bases not matched to a gene: 13. The germline V gene has CDR1 SGHRS and CDR2 YFSETQ. This CDR3 spans 18 amino acids. The CDR3 loop reads CASSFNLGTGGSGGELFF. For the CDR3, the DNA is TGCGCCAGCAGCTTCAACCTCGGGACAGGGGGATCCGGCGGGGAGCTGTTTTTT. The variable domain in full, completed from reference TRBV5-1 and TRBJ2-2, reads KAGVTQTPRYLIKTRGQQVTLSCSPISGHRSVSWYQQTPGQGLQFLFEYFSETQRNKGNFPGRFSGRQFSNSRSEMNVSTLELGDSALYLCASSFNLGTGGSGGELFFGEGSRLTVL.

V and J are TRBV4-3 and TRBJ1-2, with 7 positions matching TRBD1. CDR3 length: 14 residues. J lost 4 bases, V lost 0 bases, and 2 bases had no gene match. CDR1 LGHNA and CDR2 YSLEER come from the germline V gene. CDR3 DNA: TGCGCCAGCAGCCAAGATCCAGGGGGCTATGGCTACACCTTC. Its protein is CASSQDPGGYGYTF.

The rearrangement joins TRBV27 to TRBJ2-7, with TRBD2 identical over 7 bases. Germline-derived CDR1 and CDR2 are MNHEY and SMNVEV (reference sequence). The ends lost 4 bases at V and 2 bases at J; junction bases unmatched: 5. This CDR3 has 14 amino acids. The CDR3 loop reads CASSWGGRPYEQYF. The DNA of the CDR3 is TGTGCCAGCAGTTGGGGGGGGAGACCCTACGAGCAGTACTTC.

The rearrangement uses TRBV5-6 and TRBJ2-3, with 7 bases fitting TRBD2. After removal of 3 bases from V and 8 bases from J, the junction contained 15 bases not matched to a gene. The CDR3 loop spans 16 amino acids. The germline CDR1 and CDR2 sequences are SGHDT and YYEEEE. The CDR3 here is CASSWEGREESVTQYF. The CDR3 DNA follows: TGTGCCAGCAGCTGGGAAGGACGGGAGGAGAGCGTTACGCAGTATTTT.

This clone appeared once. The CDR3 region has the DNA TGTGCCAGCAGCCCGCGGAGTCGTCCCTATGAGCAGTTCTTC. This gives the protein CASSPRSRPYEQFF. The chain uses TRBV11-3 and TRBJ2-1; D is uncertain. Germline-derived CDR1 and CDR2 are SGHNT and YENEEA. This CDR3 comprises 14 residues. Trimming stripped 5 bases from V and 8 bases from J, with 16 bases between.

The rearrangement joins TRBV20-1 to TRBJ2-3; the D is unclear. Germline CDR1 and CDR2: DFQATT and SNEGSKA (reference sequence). The CDR3 runs to 11 residues. V was trimmed by 3 bases and J by 5 bases, leaving 6 bases between them. The CDR3 loop is CSARHRDTQYF. CDR3 nucleotides: TGCAGTGCTAGGCACAGAGATACGCAGTATTTT.

The CDR3 DNA reads TGTGCCAGCAGCTTTGGACAGGGCCGCGGGGATGGCTACACCTTC. Its protein product is CASSFGQGRGDGYTF. This chain connects TRBV5-6 to TRBJ1-2; TRBD1 agrees at 8 bases. V dropped 2 bases and J dropped 6; count of bases not matched to a gene: 9. CDR3 length: 15 residues. Germline CDR1 SGHDT, CDR2 YYEEEE.

This clone has more than one count but fewer than ten. The chain uses TRBV27 and TRBJ2-1; maybe TRBD1 (5 bases). The CDR3 covers 15 residues. Trimming took off 8 bases at V and 6 bases at J, with 20 bases between the two ends. From germline, CDR1 is MNHEY and CDR2 SMNVEV (reference sequence). This chain's CDR3 is CASLRLGEPFNEQFF. The CDR3 nucleotides are TGTGCCAGCCTCCGTTTAGGGGAACCGTTCAATGAGCAGTTCTTC.

The chain couples TRBV19 to TRBJ2-1; 11 bases map to TRBD2. Trimming took 6 bases from V and 5 from J; bases not matched to a gene: 6. Germline V lookup: CDR1 LNHDA, CDR2 SQIVND (reference sequence). The CDR3 runs 15 residues. The CDR3 sequence is CASRRPGLADNEQFF. The CDR3, as DNA: TGTGCCAGTAGGCGACCGGGACTAGCGGACAATGAGCAGTTCTTC. The whole variable domain, remainder taken from reference TRBV19 and TRBJ2-1, is DGGITQSPKYLFRKEGQNVTLSCEQNLNHDAMYWYRQDPGQGLRLIYYSQIVNDFQKGDIAEGYSVSREKKESFPLTVTSAQKNPTAFYLCASRRPGLADNEQFFGPGTRLTVL.

This chain joins TRBV6-5 and TRBJ2-5; 12 bases align to TRBD2. The end of the DNA is better explained by TRBJ2-7, so the J call may be wrong. The germline V gene has CDR1 MNHEY and CDR2 SVGAGI. The CDR3 covers 14 residues. The DNA of the CDR3 is TGTGCCAGCAGCGTGACTAGCGGGAGTTACGAGCAGTACTTC. Residues: CASSVTSGSYEQYF.

J is TRBJ2-3 and V is TRBV2; D is perhaps TRBD2 (5 bases). The CDR3 contains 14 residues. Between the trimmed V and J ends, which lost 9 bases and 0 bases, there was a span of 13 bases. Germline V CDR1 and CDR2: SNHLY, FYNNEI. Here the CDR3 DNA reads TGTGCCAGTAGAAGCGGTGCTAGCACAGATACGCAGTATTTT. Translation: CASRSGASTDTQYF.

This sequence joins TRBV7-9 and TRBJ1-2; a weak D match, TRBD1 (6 bases). V was cut by 2 bases and J by 8 bases, with 12 bases left in between. The CDR3 sequence is 13 residues long. The germline gives CDR1 SEHNR, CDR2 FQNEAQ (reference sequence). The CDR3, as DNA: TGTGCCAGCAGCTTACGACGGGGGGGCGGCTACACCTTC. Its protein product is CASSLRRGGGYTF.

The V gene is TRBV30, the J gene TRBJ1-1; no reliable D call. Trimming left V 2 bases short and J 6 bases short, with 7 bases between. This CDR3 region has 11 residues. Germline V gives CDR1 GTSNPN, CDR2 SVGIG (reference sequence). The CDR3 nucleotides are TGTGCCTGGAGTAGCCTATCTGAAGCTTTCTTT. Its protein product is CAWSSLSEAFF.

This clone has only a few counts. The V gene is TRBV19, the J gene TRBJ1-4; perhaps TRBD1 as D (5 bases). The CDR3 has 15 residues. The V end was cut by 3 bases, the J end by 3 bases, with 11 bases between. CDR1 is LNHDA, CDR2 SQIVND, per germline (reference sequence). The CDR3 coding sequence is TGTGCCAGTAGTATTGGGGCAGCGCCTAATGAAAAACTGTTTTTT. Its translation: CASSIGAAPNEKLFF.

This rearrangement joins TRBV9 to TRBJ2-2; D is unclear. Trimming cost V 0 bases and J 8 bases, with 23 bases left between them. From germline, CDR1 is SGDLS and CDR2 YYNGEE. CDR3 size: 18 residues. CDR3 loop: CASSVGHNTEVLAGELFF. The CDR3 nucleotides read TGTGCCAGCAGCGTAGGCCACAATACCGAGGTATTGGCGGGGGAGCTGTTTTTT. Full variable domain (outside the CDR3, taken from reference TRBV9 and TRBJ2-2): DSGVTQTPKHLITATGQRVTLRCSPRSGDLSVYWYQQSLDQGLQFLIQYYNGEERAKGNILERFSAQQFPDLHSELNLSSLELGDSALYFCASSVGHNTEVLAGELFFGEGSRLTVL.

The chain has TRBV11-2 and TRBJ2-3; D possibly corresponds to TRBD2 (6 bases). This CDR3 region has 13 residues. CDR1 and CDR2 (germline): SGHAT, FQNNGV. The V and J ends lost 7 bases and 6 bases respectively, with 14 bases between them. CDR3 nucleotides: TGTGCCAGCACCCCTATAGGGAGGGATACGCAGTATTTT. Protein product: CASTPIGRDTQYF.

V gene TRBV19 combines with J gene TRBJ2-3; D is possibly TRBD2 (6 bases). Germline-derived CDR1 and CDR2 are LNHDA and SQIVND (reference sequence). This CDR3 has 16 residues. Trimming left V 3 bases short and J 2 bases short, with 15 bases between. The chain's CDR3 is CASSMLAAVPTDTQYF. The CDR3, as DNA: TGTGCCAGTAGTATGTTAGCGGCCGTCCCCACAGATACGCAGTATTTT.

V usage is TRBV6-1 and J usage is TRBJ1-2; no clear D. The CDR3 spans 13 residues. Germline V CDR1 and CDR2: MNHNS, SASEGT. Trimming shortened V by 5 bases and J by 13 bases, and 20 bases separated the two germline ends. CDR3 region: CASSSDRGRATTF. CDR3 DNA: TGTGCCAGCAGTTCCGACCGCGGGAGGGCTACCACCTTC.